The following is a T cell receptor (beta chain) sequence with its context. There are many counts of this clonotype. The antigen it recognizes is unknown. Base quality data are lacking; no much larger clone is found one base away. From its cysteine to its phenylalanine, the CDR3 spans 15 amino acids. Solely the CDR3 DNA is kept, with 45 bases framed from the first base. Trimming at the junction amounts to 1 base on V and 0 bases on J, and the germline ends lie 6 bases apart. CDR1 and CDR2, per the germline V gene, are SGHAT and FQNNGV. TCR libraries were built from roughly 400 ng RNA with the Immunoverse kit, using molecular barcoded adaptors covering alpha/delta and beta/gamma chains. The same RNA used for transcriptome sequencing was used for TCR library preparation. An Illumina HiSeq 4000 with 2 x 150 cycles was used to sequence the TCR libraries. Regarding the original processing steps: MiXCR aligned TCR reads to human V, D, J and C references and assembled the aligned reads into CDR3 clonotypes, with quality filtering and error correction included. The tcR package in R was used for analysis of clonotype counts and gene usage diversity. For inspection of raw mapping reads, RNA-seq reads were mapped by STAR aligner version 2.5.3a onto GRCh37 of the human genome. IR-seq fastq files were randomly downsampled with Seqtk 1.3 to test the effect of sequencing depth on detected clonotypes. TCRdb took the public reads, trimmed them with fastp at Q25, ran MiXCR for clone calling and kept in-frame beta chains. Records with the same CDR3 protein are collapsed into one entry carrying the most frequent genes and DNA. The V and J calls, along with clone size, are taken from TCRdb and not from the paper's own processing. The sample table lists around 130,000 distinct CDR3 sequences, around 13% of them with a count of one. Jointly, the top ten make up roughly 7.6% of the sample.

This record comes from a study of read filtering for tumor transcriptome and immune sequencing (TCRdb year 2020). Study-level background: Of the patients in the cohort, approximately 17 were male and 14 to 15 were female, and their mean age was about 72 years, with a range of 47 to 80. Under revised international staging, fewer than ten patients fell into R-ISS I, some 15 into R-ISS II and roughly 7 into R-ISS III. After DNase treatment, whole-transcriptome libraries were prepared with the TruSeq RNA Access Library Prep Kit. TCR-region mapped reads per sample ranged from about 3.5 to 10.27 million with IR-seq versus only about 85 to 1273 with RNA-seq. TCR repertoires obtained by targeted immune repertoire sequencing and by bulk whole-transcriptome sequencing performed on the same bone marrow samples were compared. One main goal was a read-filtering strategy for immune repertoire data, in particular deciding whether clonotypes backed by only one read should be removed.

Each patient had bone marrow sampled at the time of active disease. Bone marrow mononuclear cells were isolated by Ficoll-Hypaque density gradient centrifugation. CD138-negative cells were obtained by negative selection after labeling with CD138 magnetic microbeads on a MACS separator, removing myeloma plasma cells. Flow cytometry on an Attune NxT with CD138 antibodies was used to check the purity of the isolated cells. Total RNA was extracted with TRIzol reagent and quantified with a NanoDrop spectrophotometer. Paired RNA-seq and IR-seq were performed on each patient's CD138-negative bone marrow sample. Broad study findings and their caveats: Compared with RNA-seq, IR-seq captured clonotypes at much greater depth and more reliably, and a smaller IR-seq throughput was enough to identify most of the shared clonotypes. In IR-seq, single-read clonotypes were roughly four fifths of clonotypes but 3% to 4.5% of total reads; in RNA-seq they were roughly three quarters of clonotypes and roughly 45% of reads. The sorted CD138-negative fraction was composed of a mixed bone marrow immune population rather than of purified T cells. The correlation between IR-seq and RNA-seq shared clonotype proportions was increased by removal of single-read clonotypes.

The sequence was obtained from a donor aged 40 or older with multiple myeloma. The chain is assembled from TRBV11-2 and TRBJ2-2; TRBD1 could be the D gene, as 6 bases match. Sequenced sample: a population of CD138-negative cells sorted from bone marrow. The cell subset or site label corresponds to: bone marrow mononuclear cells depleted of CD138+ plasma/myeloma cells by negative magnetic selection. The CDR3 protein sequence reads: CASSLGQANTGELFF. The DNA sequence reads TGTGCCAGCAGCTTAGGACAGGCGAACACCGGGGAGCTGTTTTTT.